This TCR beta chain was sequenced during a study of vaccination effects on CD4 cells after COVID-19. Expansion with viral peptide pools was applied to antigen-specific CD4+ T cells by the ViraFEST assay prior to sequencing. Isolating CD4+ T cells followed less than 11 days of culture. Sometime from March through December 2020, the person acquired a SARS-CoV-2 infection that PCR confirmed. Note on this clone: Its antigen is unidentified.

The assay was immunoSEQ multiplex PCR, and TCRdb's table has in-frame clones only and misses some. The table has tens of thousands of clones, more than 65% seen once. V was shortened by 4 bases and J by 4 bases, with 8 bases between the two germline ends. Germline V gene sequence: CDR1 MNHEY, CDR2 SVGAGI. CDR3 size: 13 residues. The genes are TRBV6-5 and TRBJ2-1; D may correspond to TRBD1 or TRBD2 (5 bases each). This TCR was recovered from a human donor who had a prior SARS-CoV-2 infection. This material consisted of CD4+ T cells from PBMCs cultured with HIV peptides, taken before COVID-19 vaccination. Subset described: HIV-1 Nef peptide pool negative control/reference culture. CDR3 protein: CASSWDPYNEQFF. In nucleotides, the CDR3 is TGTGCCAGCAGTTGGGACCCGTACAATGAGCAGTTCTTC.